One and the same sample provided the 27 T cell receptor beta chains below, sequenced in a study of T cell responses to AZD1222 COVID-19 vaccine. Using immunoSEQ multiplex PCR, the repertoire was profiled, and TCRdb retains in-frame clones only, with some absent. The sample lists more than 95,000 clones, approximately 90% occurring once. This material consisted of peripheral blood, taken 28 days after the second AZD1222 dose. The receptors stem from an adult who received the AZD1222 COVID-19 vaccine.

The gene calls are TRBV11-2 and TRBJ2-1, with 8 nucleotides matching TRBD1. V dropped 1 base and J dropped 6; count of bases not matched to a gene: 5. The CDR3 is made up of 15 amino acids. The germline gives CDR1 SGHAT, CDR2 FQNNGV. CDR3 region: CASSLGRGRGNEQFF. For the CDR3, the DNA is TGTGCCAGCAGCTTAGGCAGGGGGCGCGGCAATGAGCAGTTCTTC. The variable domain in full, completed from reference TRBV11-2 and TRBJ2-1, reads EAGVAQSPRYKIIEKRQSVAFWCNPISGHATLYWYQQILGQGPKLLIQFQNNGVVDDSQLPKDRFSAERLKGVDSTLKIQPAKLEDSAVYLCASSLGRGRGNEQFFGPGTRLTVL.

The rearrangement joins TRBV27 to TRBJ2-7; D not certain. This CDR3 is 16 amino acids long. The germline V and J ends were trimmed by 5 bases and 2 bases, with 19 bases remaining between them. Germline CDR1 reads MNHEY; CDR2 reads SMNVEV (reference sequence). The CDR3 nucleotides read TGTGCCAGCAGTCCCTCCGAAGGACCCGAGACCTACGAGCAGTACTTC. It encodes CASSPSEGPETYEQYF.

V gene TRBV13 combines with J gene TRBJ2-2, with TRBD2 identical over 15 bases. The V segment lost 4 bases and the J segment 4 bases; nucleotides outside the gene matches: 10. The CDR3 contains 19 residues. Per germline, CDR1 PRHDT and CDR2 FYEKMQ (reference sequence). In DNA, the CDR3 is TGTGCCAGCAGCTACGACGGACTAGCGGGGGGGCCGGGCACCGGGGAGCTGTTTTTT. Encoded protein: CASSYDGLAGGPGTGELFF.

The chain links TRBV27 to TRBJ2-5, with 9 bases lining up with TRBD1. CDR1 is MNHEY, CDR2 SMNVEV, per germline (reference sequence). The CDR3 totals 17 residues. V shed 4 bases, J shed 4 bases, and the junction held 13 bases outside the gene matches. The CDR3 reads CASSSSLQGARGETQYF. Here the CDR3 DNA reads TGTGCCAGCAGTTCGTCCTTACAGGGGGCTAGAGGAGAGACCCAGTACTTC.

The CDR3 nucleotides are TGTGCCAGTAGTATGGGGGGACTAGCGGGGCTCACAGATACGCAGTATTTT. Its protein is CASSMGGLAGLTDTQYF. V usage is TRBV19 and J usage is TRBJ2-3; the match to TRBD2 covers 13 bases. Germline lookup yields CDR1 LNHDA and CDR2 SQIVND (reference sequence). The CDR3 contains 17 residues. V lost 3 bases, J lost 2 bases, and 5 bases stayed unmatched.

CDR3 protein: CASSQEGFVLAGYNEQFF. DNA for the CDR3: TGCGCCAGCAGCCAAGAGGGGTTCGTGCTAGCGGGGTACAATGAGCAGTTCTTC. The chain employs TRBV4-1 and TRBJ2-1; 9 nucleotides line up with TRBD2. The CDR3 has 18 amino acids. Germline V gives CDR1 MGHRA, CDR2 YSYEKL. The V and J ends lost 0 bases and 4 bases, in that order; junction bases with no gene match: 10.

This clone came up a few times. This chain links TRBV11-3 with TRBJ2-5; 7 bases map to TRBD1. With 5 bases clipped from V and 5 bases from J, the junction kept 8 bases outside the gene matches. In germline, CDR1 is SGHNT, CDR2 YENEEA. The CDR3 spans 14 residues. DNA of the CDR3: TGTGCCAGCAGCCCTTACAGGGGCTCGGAGACCCAGTACTTC. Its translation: CASSPYRGSETQYF.

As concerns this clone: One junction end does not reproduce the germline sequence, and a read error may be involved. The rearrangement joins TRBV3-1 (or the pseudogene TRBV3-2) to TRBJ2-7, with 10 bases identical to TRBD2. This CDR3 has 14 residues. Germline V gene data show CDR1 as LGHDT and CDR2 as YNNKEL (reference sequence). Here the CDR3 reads CASRQSSGGAEQYF. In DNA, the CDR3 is TGTGCCAGCCGCCAATCTAGCGGGGGAGCAGAGCAGTACTTC.

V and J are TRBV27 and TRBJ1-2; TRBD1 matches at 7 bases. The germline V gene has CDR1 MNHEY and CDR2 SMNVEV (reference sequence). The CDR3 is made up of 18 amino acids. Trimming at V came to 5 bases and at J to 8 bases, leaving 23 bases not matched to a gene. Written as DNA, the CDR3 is TGTGCCAGCAGTCCCAGTCCGGGACAGCCCCTCTCAGGGAGAGGCTACACCTTC. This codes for CASSPSPGQPLSGRGYTF.

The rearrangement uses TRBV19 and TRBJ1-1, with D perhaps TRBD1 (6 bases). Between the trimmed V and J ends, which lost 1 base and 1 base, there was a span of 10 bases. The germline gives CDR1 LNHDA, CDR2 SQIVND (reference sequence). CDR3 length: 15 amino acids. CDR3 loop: CASSIVVQGNTEAFF. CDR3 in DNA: TGTGCCAGTAGTATAGTGGTACAGGGGAACACTGAAGCTTTCTTT.

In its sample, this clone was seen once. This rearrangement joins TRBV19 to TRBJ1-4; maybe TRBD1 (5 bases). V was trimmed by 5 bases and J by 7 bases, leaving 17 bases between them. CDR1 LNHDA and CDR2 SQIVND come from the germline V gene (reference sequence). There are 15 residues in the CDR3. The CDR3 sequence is CASSSPGGWSEKLFF. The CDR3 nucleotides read TGTGCCAGTAGTTCCCCGGGGGGATGGAGTGAAAAACTGTTTTTT.

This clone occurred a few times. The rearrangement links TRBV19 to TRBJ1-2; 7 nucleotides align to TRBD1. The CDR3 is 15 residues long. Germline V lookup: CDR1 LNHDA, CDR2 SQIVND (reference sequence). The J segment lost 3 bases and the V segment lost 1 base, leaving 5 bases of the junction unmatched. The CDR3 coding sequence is TGTGCCAGTAGTATAGTTTCAGGGGGGTACTATGGCTACACCTTC. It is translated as CASSIVSGGYYGYTF.

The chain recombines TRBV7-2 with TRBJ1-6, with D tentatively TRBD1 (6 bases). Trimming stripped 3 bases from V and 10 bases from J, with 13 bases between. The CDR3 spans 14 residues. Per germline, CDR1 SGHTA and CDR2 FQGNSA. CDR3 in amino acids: CASSFGEGGSPLHF. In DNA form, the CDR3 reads TGTGCCAGCAGCTTCGGGGAAGGGGGATCACCCCTCCACTTT. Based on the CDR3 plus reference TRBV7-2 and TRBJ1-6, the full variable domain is GAGVSQSPSNKVTEKGKDVELRCDPISGHTALYWYRQSLGQGLEFLIYFQGNSAPDKSGLPSDRFSAERTGGSVSTLTIQRTQQEDSAVYLCASSFGEGGSPLHFGNGTRLTVT.

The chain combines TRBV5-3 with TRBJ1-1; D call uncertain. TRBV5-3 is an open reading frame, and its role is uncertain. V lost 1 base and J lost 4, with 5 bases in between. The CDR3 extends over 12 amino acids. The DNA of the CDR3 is TGTGCCAGAAGCTTGCTTGGCACTGAAGCTTTCTTT. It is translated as CARSLLGTEAFF.

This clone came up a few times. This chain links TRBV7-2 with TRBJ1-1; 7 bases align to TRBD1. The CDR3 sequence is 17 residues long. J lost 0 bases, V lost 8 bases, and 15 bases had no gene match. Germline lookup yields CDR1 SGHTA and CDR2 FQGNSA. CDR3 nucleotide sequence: TGTGCCAGCCAGCCCAGGGGGGCTGTCGGCATGAACACTGAAGCTTTCTTT. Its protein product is CASQPRGAVGMNTEAFF.

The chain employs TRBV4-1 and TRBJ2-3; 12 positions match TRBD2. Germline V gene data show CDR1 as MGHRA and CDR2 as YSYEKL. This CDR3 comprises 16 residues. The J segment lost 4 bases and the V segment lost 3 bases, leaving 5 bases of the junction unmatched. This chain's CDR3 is CASSHRLAGVSDTQYF. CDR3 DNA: TGCGCCAGCAGCCACCGACTAGCGGGGGTGTCAGATACGCAGTATTTT.

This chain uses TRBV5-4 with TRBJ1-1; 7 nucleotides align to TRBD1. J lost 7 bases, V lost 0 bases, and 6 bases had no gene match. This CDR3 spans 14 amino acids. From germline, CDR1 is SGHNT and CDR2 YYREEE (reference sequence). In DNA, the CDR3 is TGTGCCAGCAGCTTGGGACAGGGTGGTGGTGAAGCTTTCTTT. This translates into CASSLGQGGGEAFF.

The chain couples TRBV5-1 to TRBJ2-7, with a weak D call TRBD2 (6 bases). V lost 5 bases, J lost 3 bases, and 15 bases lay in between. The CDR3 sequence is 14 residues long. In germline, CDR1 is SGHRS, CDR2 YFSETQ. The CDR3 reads CASSLRTGDYEQYF. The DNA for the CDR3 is TGCGCCAGCAGTCTCCGGACGGGGGACTACGAGCAGTACTTC.

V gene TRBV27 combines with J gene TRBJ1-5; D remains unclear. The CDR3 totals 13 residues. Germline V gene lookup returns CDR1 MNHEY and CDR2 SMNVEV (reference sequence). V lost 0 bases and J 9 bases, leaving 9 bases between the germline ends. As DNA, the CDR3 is TGTGCCAGCAGTTTATCACCCCATCTGCCCCAGCATTTT. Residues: CASSLSPHLPQHF.

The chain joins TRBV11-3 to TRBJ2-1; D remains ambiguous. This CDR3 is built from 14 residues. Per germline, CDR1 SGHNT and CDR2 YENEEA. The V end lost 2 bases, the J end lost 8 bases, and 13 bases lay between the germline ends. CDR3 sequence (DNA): TGTGCCAGCAGCTTATCAGGCACCCCCTATGAGCAGTTCTTC. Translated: CASSLSGTPYEQFF.

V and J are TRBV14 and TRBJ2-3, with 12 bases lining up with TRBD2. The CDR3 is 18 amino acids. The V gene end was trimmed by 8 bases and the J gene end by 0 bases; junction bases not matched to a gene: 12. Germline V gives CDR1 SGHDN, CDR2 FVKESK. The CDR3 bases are TGTGCCAGCCGGAGAGGTCTAGCGGGGGGGCGGAGCACAGATACGCAGTATTTT. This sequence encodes CASRRGLAGGRSTDTQYF.

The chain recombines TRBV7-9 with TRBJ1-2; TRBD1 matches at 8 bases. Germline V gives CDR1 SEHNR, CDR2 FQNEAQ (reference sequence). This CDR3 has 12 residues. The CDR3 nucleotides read TGTGCGTGGGGGCAGGGGGCGTATGGCTACACCTTC. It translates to CAWGQGAYGYTF.

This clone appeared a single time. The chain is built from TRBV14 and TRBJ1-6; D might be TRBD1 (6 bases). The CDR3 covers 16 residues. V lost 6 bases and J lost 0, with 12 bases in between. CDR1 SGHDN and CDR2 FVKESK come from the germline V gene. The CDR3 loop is CASRPTGSSYNSPLHF. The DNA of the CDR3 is TGTGCCAGCAGACCCACAGGGAGCTCCTATAATTCACCCCTCCACTTT.

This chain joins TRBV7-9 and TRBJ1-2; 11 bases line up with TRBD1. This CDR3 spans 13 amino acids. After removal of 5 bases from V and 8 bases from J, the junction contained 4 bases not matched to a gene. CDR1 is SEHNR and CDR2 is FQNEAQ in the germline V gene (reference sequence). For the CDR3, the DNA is TGTGCCAGCAGCCTCCGGGACAGGGGGGGCTACACCTTC. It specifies CASSLRDRGGYTF.

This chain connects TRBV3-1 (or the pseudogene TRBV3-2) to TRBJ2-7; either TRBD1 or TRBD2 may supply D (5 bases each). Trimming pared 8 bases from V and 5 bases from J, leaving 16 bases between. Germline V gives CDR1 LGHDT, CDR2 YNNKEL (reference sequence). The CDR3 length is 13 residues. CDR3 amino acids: CASPKPRDHEQYF. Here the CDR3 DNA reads TGTGCCAGCCCTAAACCCAGGGACCACGAGCAGTACTTC.

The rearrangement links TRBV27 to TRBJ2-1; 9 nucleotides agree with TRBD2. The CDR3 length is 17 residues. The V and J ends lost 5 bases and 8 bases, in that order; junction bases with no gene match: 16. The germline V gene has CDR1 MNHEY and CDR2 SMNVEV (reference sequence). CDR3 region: CASSPRLAEHQGYEQFF. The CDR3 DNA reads TGTGCCAGCAGTCCCAGACTAGCGGAGCACCAAGGGTATGAGCAGTTCTTC.

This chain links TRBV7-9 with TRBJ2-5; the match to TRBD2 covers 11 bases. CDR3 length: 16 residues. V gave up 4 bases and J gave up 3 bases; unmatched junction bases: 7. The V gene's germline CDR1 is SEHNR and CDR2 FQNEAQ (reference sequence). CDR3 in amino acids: CASSSNLLAGEETQYF. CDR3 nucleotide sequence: TGTGCCAGCAGCTCCAACTTACTAGCGGGGGAAGAGACCCAGTACTTC. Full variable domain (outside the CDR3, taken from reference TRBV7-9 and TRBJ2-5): DTGVSQNPRHKITKRGQNVTFRCDPISEHNRLYWYRQTLGQGPEFLTYFQNEAQLEKSRLLSDRFSAERPKGSFSTLEIQRTEQGDSAMYLCASSSNLLAGEETQYFGPGTRLLVL.